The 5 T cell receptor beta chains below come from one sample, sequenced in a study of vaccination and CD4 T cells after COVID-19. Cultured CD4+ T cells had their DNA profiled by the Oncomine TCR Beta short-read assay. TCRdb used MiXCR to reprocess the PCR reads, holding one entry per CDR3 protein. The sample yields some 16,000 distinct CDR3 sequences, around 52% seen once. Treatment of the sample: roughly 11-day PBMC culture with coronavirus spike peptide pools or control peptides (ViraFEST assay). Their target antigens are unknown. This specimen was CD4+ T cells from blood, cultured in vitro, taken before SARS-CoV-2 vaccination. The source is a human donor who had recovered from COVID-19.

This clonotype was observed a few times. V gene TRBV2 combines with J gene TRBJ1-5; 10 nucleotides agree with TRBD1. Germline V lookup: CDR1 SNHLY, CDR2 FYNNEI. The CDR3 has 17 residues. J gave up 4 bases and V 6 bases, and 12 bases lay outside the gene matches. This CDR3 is CASSPTDRGGGNQPQHF. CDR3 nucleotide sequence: TGTGCCAGCAGCCCCACGGACAGGGGGGGAGGGAATCAGCCCCAGCATTTT.

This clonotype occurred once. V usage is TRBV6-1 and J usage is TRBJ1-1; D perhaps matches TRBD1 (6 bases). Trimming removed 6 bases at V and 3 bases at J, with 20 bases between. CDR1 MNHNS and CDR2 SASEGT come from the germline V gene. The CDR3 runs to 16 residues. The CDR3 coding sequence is TGTGCCAGCAGCCCTGGAGGGGGGGCCTGCTACACTGAAGCTTTCTTT. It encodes CASSPGGGACYTEAFF.

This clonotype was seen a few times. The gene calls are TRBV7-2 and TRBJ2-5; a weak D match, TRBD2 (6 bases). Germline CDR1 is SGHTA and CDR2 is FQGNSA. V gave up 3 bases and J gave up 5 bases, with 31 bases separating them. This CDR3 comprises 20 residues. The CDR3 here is CASSFTPQSGRALRGETQYF. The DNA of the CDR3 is TGTGCCAGCAGCTTTACACCCCAGAGCGGGCGGGCCCTCCGTGGGGAGACCCAGTACTTC. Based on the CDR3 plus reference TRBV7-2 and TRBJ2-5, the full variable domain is GAGVSQSPSNKVTEKGKDVELRCDPISGHTALYWYRQSLGQGLEFLIYFQGNSAPDKSGLPSDRFSAERTGGSVSTLTIQRTQQEDSAVYLCASSFTPQSGRALRGETQYFGPGTRLLVL.

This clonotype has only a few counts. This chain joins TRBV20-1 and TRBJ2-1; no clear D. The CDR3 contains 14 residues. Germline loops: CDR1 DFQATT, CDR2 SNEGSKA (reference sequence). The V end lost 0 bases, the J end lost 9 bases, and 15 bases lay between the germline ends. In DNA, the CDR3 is TGCAGTGCTAGAGATCCGGGCCCTTCCCCTGAGCAGTTCTTC. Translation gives CSARDPGPSPEQFF.

The CDR3 loop reads CASSDSGGYPEAFF. The CDR3 DNA reads as TGTGCCAGCAGCGACTCAGGGGGCTACCCTGAAGCTTTCTTT. The chain is built from TRBV7-2 and TRBJ1-1, with 8 bases that match TRBD1. CDR1 is SGHTA, CDR2 FQGNSA, per germline. This CDR3 has 14 residues. V lost 5 bases and J lost 6; bases outside the gene matches: 8.